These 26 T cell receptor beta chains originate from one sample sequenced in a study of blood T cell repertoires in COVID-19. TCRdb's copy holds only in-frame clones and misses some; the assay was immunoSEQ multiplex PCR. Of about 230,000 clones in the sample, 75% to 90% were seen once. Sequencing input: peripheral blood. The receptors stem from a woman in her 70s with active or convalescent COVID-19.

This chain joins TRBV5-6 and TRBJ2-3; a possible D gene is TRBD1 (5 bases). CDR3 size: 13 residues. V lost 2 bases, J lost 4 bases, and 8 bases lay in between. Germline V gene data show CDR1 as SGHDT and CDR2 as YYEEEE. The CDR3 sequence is CASSFTGADTQYF. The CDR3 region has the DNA TGTGCCAGCAGCTTTACAGGTGCAGATACGCAGTATTTT.

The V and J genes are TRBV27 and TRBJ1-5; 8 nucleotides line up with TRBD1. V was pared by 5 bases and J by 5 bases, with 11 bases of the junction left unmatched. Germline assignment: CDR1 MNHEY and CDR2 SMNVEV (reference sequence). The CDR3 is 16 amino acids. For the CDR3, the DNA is TGTGCCAGCAGTCCACGGACAGGGCAGGGCGATCAGCCCCAGCATTTT. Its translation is CASSPRTGQGDQPQHF.

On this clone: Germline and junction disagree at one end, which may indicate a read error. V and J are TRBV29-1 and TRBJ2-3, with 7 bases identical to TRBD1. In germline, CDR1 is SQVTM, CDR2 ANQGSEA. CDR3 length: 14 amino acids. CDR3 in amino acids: CSVEGGRRTDTQYF. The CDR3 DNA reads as TGCAGCGTAGAAGGGGGCAGGCGCACAGATACGCAGTATTTT.

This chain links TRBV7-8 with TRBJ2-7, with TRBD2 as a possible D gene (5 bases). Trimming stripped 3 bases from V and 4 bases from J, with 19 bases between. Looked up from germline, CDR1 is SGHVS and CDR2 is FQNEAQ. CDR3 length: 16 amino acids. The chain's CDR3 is CASSLREGQTTYEQYF. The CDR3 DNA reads TGTGCCAGCAGCTTGAGAGAGGGCCAGACTACGTACGAGCAGTACTTC.

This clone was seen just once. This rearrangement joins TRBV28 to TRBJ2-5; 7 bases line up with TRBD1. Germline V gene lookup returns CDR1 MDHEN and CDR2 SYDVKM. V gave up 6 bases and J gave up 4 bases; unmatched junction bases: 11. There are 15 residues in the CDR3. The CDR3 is CASSPETGWRETQYF. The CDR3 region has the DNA TGTGCCAGCAGCCCGGAGACAGGGTGGAGAGAGACCCAGTACTTC.

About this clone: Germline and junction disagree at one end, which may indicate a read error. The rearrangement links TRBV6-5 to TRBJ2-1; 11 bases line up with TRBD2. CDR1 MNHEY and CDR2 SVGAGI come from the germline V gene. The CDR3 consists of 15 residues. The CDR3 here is CASSLGLAGYNKQFF. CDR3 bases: TGTGCCAGCAGCCTCGGACTAGCGGGTTACAATAAGCAGTTCTTC.

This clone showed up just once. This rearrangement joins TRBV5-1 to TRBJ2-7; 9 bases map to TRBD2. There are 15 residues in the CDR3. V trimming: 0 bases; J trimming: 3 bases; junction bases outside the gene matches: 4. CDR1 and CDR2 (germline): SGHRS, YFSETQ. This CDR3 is CASSLVAGVLYEQYF. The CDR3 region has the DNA TGCGCCAGCAGCTTGGTAGCGGGAGTCCTCTACGAGCAGTACTTC.

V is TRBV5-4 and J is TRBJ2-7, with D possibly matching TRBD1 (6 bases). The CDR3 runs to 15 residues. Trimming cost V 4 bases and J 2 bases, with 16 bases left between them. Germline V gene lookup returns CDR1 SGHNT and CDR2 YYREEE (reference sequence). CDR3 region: CASSSYGQSPYEQYF. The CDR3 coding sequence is TGTGCCAGCAGCAGCTATGGACAGTCCCCCTACGAGCAGTACTTC.

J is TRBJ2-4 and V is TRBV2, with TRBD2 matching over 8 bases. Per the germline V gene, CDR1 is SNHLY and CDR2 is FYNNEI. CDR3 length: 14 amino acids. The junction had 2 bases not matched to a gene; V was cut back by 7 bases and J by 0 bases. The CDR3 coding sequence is TGTGCCAGCACCCGGGAGGGAGCCAAAAACATTCAGTACTTC. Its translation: CASTREGAKNIQYF.

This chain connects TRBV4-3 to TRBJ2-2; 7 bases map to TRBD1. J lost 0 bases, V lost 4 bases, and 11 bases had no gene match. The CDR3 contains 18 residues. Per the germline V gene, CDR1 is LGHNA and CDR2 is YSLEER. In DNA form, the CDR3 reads TGCGCCAGCAGCCCCCGACTGTGGGGACAGCCGAACACCGGGGAGCTGTTTTTT. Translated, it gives CASSPRLWGQPNTGELFF.

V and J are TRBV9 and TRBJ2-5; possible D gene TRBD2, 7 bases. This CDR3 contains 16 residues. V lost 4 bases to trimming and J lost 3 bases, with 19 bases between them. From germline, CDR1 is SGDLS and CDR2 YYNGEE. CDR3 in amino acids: CASSLGVGGAEETQYF. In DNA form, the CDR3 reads TGTGCCAGCAGCCTAGGGGTAGGGGGGGCTGAAGAGACCCAGTACTTC.

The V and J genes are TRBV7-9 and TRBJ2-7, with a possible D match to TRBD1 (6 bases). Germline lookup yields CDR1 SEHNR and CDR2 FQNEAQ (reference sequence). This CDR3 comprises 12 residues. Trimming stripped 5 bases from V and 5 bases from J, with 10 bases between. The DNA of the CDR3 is TGTGCCAGCAGCCCGAGACAGGACGAGCAGTACTTC. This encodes CASSPRQDEQYF.

CDR3 residues: CASSQEELLTDTQYF. The CDR3 bases are TGTGCCAGCAGCCAAGAAGAACTGCTCACAGATACGCAGTATTTT. The chain joins TRBV3-1 (or the pseudogene TRBV3-2) to TRBJ2-3; no firm D call. The V gene lost 0 bases and the J gene lost 2 bases, with 9 bases spanning the gap. The CDR3 covers 15 residues. In germline, CDR1 is LGHDT, CDR2 YNNKEL (reference sequence).

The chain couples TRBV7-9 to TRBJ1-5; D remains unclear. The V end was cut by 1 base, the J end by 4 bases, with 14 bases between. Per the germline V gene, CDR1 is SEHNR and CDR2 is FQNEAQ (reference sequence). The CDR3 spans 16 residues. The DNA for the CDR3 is TGTGCCAGCAGCTTAGGAGCGGGGAGCAGAAATCAGCCCCAGCATTTT. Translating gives CASSLGAGSRNQPQHF.

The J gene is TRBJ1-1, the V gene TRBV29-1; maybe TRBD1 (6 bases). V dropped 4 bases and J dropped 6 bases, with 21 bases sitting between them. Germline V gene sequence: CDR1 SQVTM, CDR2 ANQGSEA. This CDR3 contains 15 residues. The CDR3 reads CSVGPRDRLGAEAFF. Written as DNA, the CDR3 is TGCAGCGTTGGCCCCCGCGACAGGCTCGGAGCTGAAGCTTTCTTT.

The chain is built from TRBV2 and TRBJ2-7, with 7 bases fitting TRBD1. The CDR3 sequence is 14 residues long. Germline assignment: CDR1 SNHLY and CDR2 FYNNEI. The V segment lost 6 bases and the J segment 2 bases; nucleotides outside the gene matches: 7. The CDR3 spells CASRPPQGTYEQYF. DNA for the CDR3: TGTGCCAGCAGGCCTCCACAGGGGACCTACGAGCAGTACTTC.

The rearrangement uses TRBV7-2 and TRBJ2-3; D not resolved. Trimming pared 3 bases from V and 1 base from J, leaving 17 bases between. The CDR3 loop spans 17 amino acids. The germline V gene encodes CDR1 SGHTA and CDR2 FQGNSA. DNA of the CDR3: TGTGCCAGCAGCTTTATGCGGTTCCTAGAGGGCACAGATACGCAGTATTTT. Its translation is CASSFMRFLEGTDTQYF.

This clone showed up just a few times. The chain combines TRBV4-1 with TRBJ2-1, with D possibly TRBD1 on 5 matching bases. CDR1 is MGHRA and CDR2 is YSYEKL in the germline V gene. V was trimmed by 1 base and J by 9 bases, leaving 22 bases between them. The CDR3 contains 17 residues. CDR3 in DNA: TGCGCCAGCAGCCAAGTGGACCCCCGTAGGGGAAAGGGTGAGCAGTTCTTC. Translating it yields CASSQVDPRRGKGEQFF.

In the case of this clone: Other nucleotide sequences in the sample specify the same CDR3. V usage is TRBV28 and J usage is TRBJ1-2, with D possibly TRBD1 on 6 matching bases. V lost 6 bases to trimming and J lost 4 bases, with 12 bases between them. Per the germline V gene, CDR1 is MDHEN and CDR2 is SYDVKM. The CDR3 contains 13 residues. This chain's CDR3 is CASRPGQIYGYTF. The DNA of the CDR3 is TGTGCCAGCAGACCTGGACAGATCTATGGCTACACCTTC.

The CDR3 sequence is CARERGSSYEQYF. As DNA, the CDR3 is TGTGCCCGGGAGCGGGGGAGCTCCTACGAGCAGTACTTC. The rearrangement joins TRBV19 to TRBJ2-7; 8 positions match TRBD2. J was trimmed by 0 bases and V by 11 bases; bases with no gene match: 6. Germline loops: CDR1 LNHDA, CDR2 SQIVND (reference sequence). The CDR3 loop spans 13 amino acids.

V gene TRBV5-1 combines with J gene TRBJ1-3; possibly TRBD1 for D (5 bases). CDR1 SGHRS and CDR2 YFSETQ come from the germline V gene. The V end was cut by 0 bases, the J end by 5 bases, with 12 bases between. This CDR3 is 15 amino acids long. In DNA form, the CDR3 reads TGCGCCAGCAGCTTGGAAGGGCAGGGAAGAAACACCATATATTTT. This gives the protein CASSLEGQGRNTIYF. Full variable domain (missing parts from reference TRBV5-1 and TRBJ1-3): KAGVTQTPRYLIKTRGQQVTLSCSPISGHRSVSWYQQTPGQGLQFLFEYFSETQRNKGNFPGRFSGRQFSNSRSEMNVSTLELGDSALYLCASSLEGQGRNTIYFGEGSWLTVV.

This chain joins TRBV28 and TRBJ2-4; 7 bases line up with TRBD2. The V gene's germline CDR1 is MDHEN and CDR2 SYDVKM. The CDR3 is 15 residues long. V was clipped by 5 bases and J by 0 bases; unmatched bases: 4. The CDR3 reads CASSPSGLAKNIQYF. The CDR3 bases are TGTGCCAGCAGTCCTAGCGGACTAGCCAAAAACATTCAGTACTTC.

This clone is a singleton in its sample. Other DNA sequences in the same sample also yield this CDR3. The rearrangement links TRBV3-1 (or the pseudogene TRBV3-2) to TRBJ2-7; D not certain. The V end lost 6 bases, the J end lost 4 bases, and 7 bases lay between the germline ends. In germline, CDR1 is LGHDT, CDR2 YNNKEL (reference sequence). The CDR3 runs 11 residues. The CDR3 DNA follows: TGTGCCAGCAGTAGCCGTTACGAGCAGTACTTC. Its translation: CASSSRYEQYF.

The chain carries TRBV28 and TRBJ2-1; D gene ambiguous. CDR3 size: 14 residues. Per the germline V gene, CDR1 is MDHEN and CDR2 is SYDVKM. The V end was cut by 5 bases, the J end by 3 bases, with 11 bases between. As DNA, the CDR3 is TGTGCCAGCAGTGCGCCACCTATCTACAATGAGCAGTTCTTC. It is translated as CASSAPPIYNEQFF. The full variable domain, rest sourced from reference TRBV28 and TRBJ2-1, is DVKVTQSSRYLVKRTGEKVFLECVQDMDHENMFWYRQDPGLGLRLIYFSYDVKMKEKGDIPEGYSVSREKKERFSLILESASTNQTSMYLCASSAPPIYNEQFFGPGTRLTVL.

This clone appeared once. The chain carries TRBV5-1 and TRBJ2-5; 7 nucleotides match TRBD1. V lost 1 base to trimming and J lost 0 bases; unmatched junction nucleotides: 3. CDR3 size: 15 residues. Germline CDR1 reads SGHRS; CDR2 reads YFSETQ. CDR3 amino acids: CASSLTGAYQETQYF. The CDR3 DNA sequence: TGCGCCAGCAGCTTGACAGGGGCGTACCAAGAGACCCAGTACTTC.

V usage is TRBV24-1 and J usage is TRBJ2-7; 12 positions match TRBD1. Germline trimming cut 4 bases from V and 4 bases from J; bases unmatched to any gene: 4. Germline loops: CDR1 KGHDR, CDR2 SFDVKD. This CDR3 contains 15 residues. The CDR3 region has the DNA TGTGCCACCAGTGACCGGGACAGGGGGCAATACGAGCAGTACTTC. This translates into CATSDRDRGQYEQYF.